These 14 T cell receptor beta chains share one sample of origin, sequenced in a study of blood T cell repertoires in COVID-19. Assay used: immunoSEQ multiplex PCR; TCRdb lists only in-frame clones, some missing. The repertoire holds a few hundred thousand clones, with 70% to 90% as singletons. Sequencing was carried out using peripheral blood. The receptor source for this set is a middle-aged woman with acute or convalescent COVID-19.

The chain carries TRBV5-1 and TRBJ1-2; D remains unclear. The ends were cut back, 4 bases at V and 3 bases at J, with 10 bases in the middle. Per germline, CDR1 SGHRS and CDR2 YFSETQ. The CDR3 loop spans 13 amino acids. Here the CDR3 reads CASSPGSYYGYTF. For the CDR3, the DNA is TGCGCCAGCAGCCCCGGGAGTTACTATGGCTACACCTTC.

The chain uses TRBV5-4 and TRBJ2-7; D call uncertain. Germline V gene lookup returns CDR1 SGHNT and CDR2 YYREEE (reference sequence). V was cut by 3 bases and J by 2 bases, with 15 bases left in between. The CDR3 runs 15 residues. Written as DNA, the CDR3 is TGTGCCAGCAGCTCAGCGCTGAGAATCCCCTACGAGCAGTACGTC. This gives the protein CASSSALRIPYEQYV.

The V gene is TRBV19, the J gene TRBJ1-6; 7 nucleotides align to TRBD1. V dropped 4 bases and J dropped 6; count of bases not matched to a gene: 3. Germline V gene lookup returns CDR1 LNHDA and CDR2 SQIVND (reference sequence). The CDR3 length is 14 residues. In DNA, the CDR3 is TGTGCCAGTAGTACAGGGGGGATTAATTCACCCCTCCACTTT. Translation: CASSTGGINSPLHF.

V and J are TRBV10-1 and TRBJ2-5, with D perhaps TRBD1 (6 bases). Germline assignment: CDR1 WNHNN and CDR2 SYGVQD (reference sequence). The CDR3 sequence is 14 residues long. V lost 6 bases, J lost 4 bases, and 15 bases lay in between. For the CDR3, the DNA is TGCGCCAGCAGCCCGGACAGTCTAGGAGAGACCCAGTACTTC. Protein sequence: CASSPDSLGETQYF.

In this sample, this clone turned up once. The V call is TRBV7-3, the J call TRBJ2-2, with 9 positions matching TRBD2. The CDR3 runs to 19 residues. Germline values: CDR1 SGHTA, CDR2 FQGTGA. V was pared by 1 base and J by 2 bases, with 11 bases of the junction left unmatched. The CDR3 reads CASSLIPPRGGVNTGELFF. DNA for the CDR3: TGTGCCAGCAGCTTAATTCCCCCGCGGGGGGGGGTAAACACCGGGGAGCTGTTTTTT.

A single count supports this clone. J is TRBJ2-2 and V is TRBV5-6, with 7 bases lining up with TRBD1. CDR3 length equals 19 residues. CDR1 SGHDT and CDR2 YYEEEE come from the germline V gene. V was clipped by 5 bases and J by 2 bases; unmatched bases: 18. As DNA, the CDR3 is TGTGCCAGCAGTCACTCCCTCTCCCTAACAGGGGCCAACACCGGGGAGCTGTTTTTT. This sequence encodes CASSHSLSLTGANTGELFF.

V gene TRBV30 combines with J gene TRBJ1-2; the match to TRBD1 covers 8 bases. The V segment lost 4 bases and the J segment 0 bases; nucleotides outside the gene matches: 4. The CDR3 length is 14 residues. The germline V gene has CDR1 GTSNPN and CDR2 SVGIG (reference sequence). The CDR3 is CAWTGGESNYGYTF. The CDR3 bases are TGTGCCTGGACAGGGGGCGAATCTAACTATGGCTACACCTTC.

This clone appeared a single time. V and J are TRBV5-4 and TRBJ2-3, with D unclear. The CDR3 runs to 12 residues. Germline V gives CDR1 SGHNT, CDR2 YYREEE (reference sequence). Trimming removed 4 bases at V and 3 bases at J, with 6 bases between. CDR3 amino acids: CASSLTTDTQYF. CDR3 sequence (DNA): TGTGCCAGCAGCCTGACTACAGATACGCAGTATTTT.

CDR3 in amino acids: CASREPGRGASEGTQYF. CDR3 DNA: TGTGCCAGCAGGGAACCAGGGCGGGGGGCCTCTGAAGGGACCCAGTACTTC. This chain joins TRBV11-2 and TRBJ2-5, with 8 bases aligning to TRBD2. Germline CDR1 reads SGHAT; CDR2 reads FQNNGV. The CDR3 is made up of 17 amino acids. The ends lost 6 bases at V and 7 bases at J; junction bases unmatched: 19.

The chain couples TRBV4-1 to TRBJ2-4; D perhaps matches TRBD2 (5 bases). CDR1 and CDR2 from the germline V gene are MGHRA and YSYEKL. V lost 1 base and J 6 bases, leaving 19 bases between the germline ends. The CDR3 has 17 residues. CDR3 coding DNA: TGCGCCAGCAGCCAAGGAGGAGCGGCCGGTCGGAGAAACATTCAGTACTTC. This gives the protein CASSQGGAAGRRNIQYF.

The chain recombines TRBV24-1 with TRBJ2-5, with D possibly TRBD1 on 6 matching bases. Deletions cut 4 bases from V and 3 bases from J, with 14 bases between. Germline V CDR1 and CDR2: KGHDR, SFDVKD. This CDR3 has 15 residues. CDR3 in DNA: TGTGCCACCAGTGACCACCGGGACACAGAAGAGACCCAGTACTTC. Amino acids: CATSDHRDTEETQYF.

V usage is TRBV18 and J usage is TRBJ2-2, with D possibly being TRBD1 (6 bases). CDR3 length equals 16 residues. Looked up from germline, CDR1 is KGHSH and CDR2 is LQKENI. Trimming took off 0 bases at V and 1 base at J, with 9 bases between the two ends. CDR3 in amino acids: CASSPPTRGNTGELFF. CDR3 DNA: TGTGCCAGCTCACCACCGACCAGGGGGAACACCGGGGAGCTGTTTTTT.

CDR3 bases: TGTGCCAGCAGCTTATTAGCGAGAGCTGGAAACACCATATATTTT. Translation gives CASSLLARAGNTIYF. V is TRBV7-9 and J is TRBJ1-3; D remains ambiguous. CDR1 and CDR2 from the germline V gene are SEHNR and FQNEAQ (reference sequence). This CDR3 contains 15 residues. V lost 2 bases and J lost 2, with 10 bases in between. Combining the CDR3 with reference TRBV7-9 and TRBJ1-3 gives the whole variable domain DTGVSQNPRHKITKRGQNVTFRCDPISEHNRLYWYRQTLGQGPEFLTYFQNEAQLEKSRLLSDRFSAERPKGSFSTLEIQRTEQGDSAMYLCASSLLARAGNTIYFGEGSWLTVV.

V is TRBV7-9 and J is TRBJ1-1; tentatively, D is TRBD1 (5 bases). Trimming stripped 2 bases from V and 5 bases from J, with 12 bases between. The germline CDR1 and CDR2 sequences are SEHNR and FQNEAQ (reference sequence). This CDR3 spans 14 amino acids. CDR3 sequence: CASSLRGIGTEAFF. The CDR3 bases are TGTGCCAGCAGCTTACGGGGGATCGGGACTGAAGCTTTCTTT.